This TCR beta chain was captured in a study of T cell responses to AZD1222 COVID-19 vaccine (dated by TCRdb to about 2021). With regard to the full study: Because spike-specific TCR depth and breadth did not differ between the two schedules, AZD1222 recipients who got a second dose at roughly 4 weeks were pooled with those who got a second dose at roughly 12 weeks. A total of just over 230 trial participants underwent TCR sequencing, of whom 207 had received two doses of AZD1222 and about 25 had received two doses of the MenACWY control vaccine. Enrollment into the trials was organized by age into subgroups of 18-55, 56-69 and 70-plus years, and those subgroups contained roughly 140, 27 and 60 TCR-sequenced participants, respectively. Findings and caveats that apply to the study as a whole: The 56-69-year group was small, and its depth increase did not reach significance, likely because of low power. Because no samples from the day 14 peak response were available, repertoires could be characterized only after the peak T cell response. Conclusions about previously exposed vaccinees were limited because only a handful of AZD1222 recipients were SARS-CoV-2 seropositive at baseline. Spike-specific TCR breadth and depth rose significantly after two AZD1222 doses compared with day 0 and with MenACWY recipients. Reportedly, almost half of the unique spike-specific TCRs recognized epitopes lying outside the regions that are mutated in the B.1.351 and B.1.1.7 variants. The vaccine-associated CD4 TCRs covered the entire spike protein, and the dominant responses fell in regions 160-218 and 743-854. Participants were mostly white British and included more females than males, and it was suggested by the authors that clonal diversity may have been underestimated.

In regard to this clone: This receptor's antigen is unknown. Base qualities are not recorded, but no much larger clone differs from it by a single base.

Trimming removed 3 bases from V and 6 bases from J; the gene matches leave 4 bases unexplained. The germline V gene encodes CDR1 MNHNS and CDR2 SASEGT. Inclusive of the bounding cysteine and phenylalanine, the CDR3 is 13 residues long. This entry keeps only the CDR3 DNA: 39 bases, framed from base 1. The CDR3 regions of human TCRbeta chains were analyzed by immunosequencing. The paper's processing steps were these. Repertoire TCRs were matched against a reference library of SARS-CoV-2-specific TCRs generated with the MIRA antigen-specificity platform. Breadth was defined as the fraction of unique TCRs that were SARS-CoV-2-associated, and depth was defined as the fraction of total T cells that were SARS-CoV-2-associated. Using the MIRA data, each spike-specific TCR was assigned both to the spike region to which the TCR was reactive and to a CD4 or CD8 class. Log10-transformed breadth and depth values were compared by one-way ANOVA with Sidak's multiple comparisons tests. Drawn from immuneACCESS, this table holds only the in-frame rearrangements with V and J called that TCRdb kept. Clones are partly lost; checked studies trace under half to an unresolved V gene and leave the rest unexplained. That table supplies the V and J calls and clone size; D and trimming were determined from the DNA. Recorded for this sample are about 110,000 clones; around 84% of them occurred a single time. Approximately 7.6% of the sample goes to the ten largest clones.

This specimen's time point label, interpreted: baseline before first vaccination. The vaccinee samples were drawn from two UK trials, COV001 and COV002, one of which was a single-blind randomized controlled phase 2/3 trial testing AZD1222 (ChAdOx1 nCoV-19) in healthy adults. For TCRbeta chain sequencing, PBMC samples were collected from trial participants at day 0 and at day 28 after the second dose. Specimen: peripheral blood, collected on day 0 of AZD1222 vaccination. This sequence was found in an adult in good health. The receptor chain draws on TRBV6-1 and TRBJ2-7, and TRBD1 matches 8 of the central bases. Here the CDR3 is given as CASSDDRGSEQYF. The DNA sequence is as follows: TGTGCCAGCAGTGATGACAGGGGATCCGAGCAGTACTTC.